Below, 25 T cell receptor beta chains from the same sample are listed, as sequenced in a study of blood T cells in healthy people across ages. A second roughly 6 to 11 cycle PCR used barcoded and J-beta primers. TCRdb re-analysed the 5' RACE reads in MiXCR, keeping a single row per CDR3 protein. The sample shows 1.5 million to 2 million distinct CDR3 sequences, 35% to 50% of them seen only once. Sequencing was performed on blood. The receptor source for this set is a human donor in good health.

Regarding this clonotype: A read error may account for a junction end that differs from germline. The rearrangement uses TRBV2 and TRBJ1-3, with 10 positions matching TRBD1. CDR1 and CDR2 (germline): SNHLY, FYNNEI. The CDR3 covers 16 residues. The CDR3 sequence is CVSSGQGVISGNTIYF. Here the CDR3 DNA reads TGTGTCAGCAGTGGACAGGGGGTAATCTCTGGAAACACCATATATTTT.

The chain links TRBV3-1 to TRBJ2-5, with 9 bases that match TRBD2. Germline-derived CDR1 and CDR2 are LGHDT and YNNKEL (reference sequence). This CDR3 has 17 residues. V dropped 0 bases and J dropped 2; count of bases not matched to a gene: 7. The CDR3 bases are TGTGCCAGCAGCCAAGATCTGGTAGCGGGGGCGCAAGAGACCCAGTACTTC. Amino acids: CASSQDLVAGAQETQYF.

Ten or more counts support this clonotype. V and J are TRBV7-2 and TRBJ1-5; possibly TRBD1 for D (6 bases). The ends were cut back, 5 bases at V and 3 bases at J, with 8 bases in the middle. This CDR3 has 13 amino acids. Looked up from germline, CDR1 is SGHTA and CDR2 is FQGNSA. The CDR3 region has the DNA TGTGCCAGCAGCCGGGACAACAATCAGCCCCAGCATTTT. This translates into CASSRDNNQPQHF.

In this sample, this clonotype turned up a few times. This chain joins TRBV27 and TRBJ2-7; TRBD2 agrees at 12 bases. CDR1 and CDR2 (germline): MNHEY, SMNVEV (reference sequence). CDR3 length equals 16 residues. Trimming cost V 5 bases and J 0 bases; bases outside gene matches: 5. In DNA, the CDR3 is TGTGCCAGCAGTCCTCGACTAGCGGGGGCCTCCTACGAGCAGTACTTC. Protein sequence: CASSPRLAGASYEQYF.

On this clonotype: The junction departs from the called germline gene at one end, perhaps through a read error. The chain employs TRBV7-9 and TRBJ2-5, with D unresolved. Germline-derived CDR1 and CDR2 are SEHNR and FQNEAQ (reference sequence). There are 15 residues in the CDR3. The CDR3 bases are TGTGCCAGCAGCCCTCCGGGTGTGCCCCAAGAGACCCGGTACTTC. Its translation: CASSPPGVPQETRYF.

The rearrangement links TRBV4-1 to TRBJ1-1, with 8 nucleotides matching TRBD1. The CDR3 consists of 15 residues. Germline V gene data show CDR1 as MGHRA and CDR2 as YSYEKL. Trimming at V came to 3 bases and at J to 1 base, leaving 4 bases not matched to a gene. CDR3 nucleotide sequence: TGCGCCAGCAGCCATAGTGGGACAGGGAACACTGAAGCTTTCTTT. This codes for CASSHSGTGNTEAFF.

This chain uses TRBV7-9 with TRBJ2-1; perhaps TRBD2 as D (7 bases). Per the germline V gene, CDR1 is SEHNR and CDR2 is FQNEAQ (reference sequence). The CDR3 loop spans 14 amino acids. V was cut by 5 bases and J by 7 bases, with 15 bases left in between. The CDR3 DNA reads as TGTGCCAGCAGCATGGGGGGGGGCGCAAATGAGCAGTTCTTC. Its translation: CASSMGGGANEQFF.

This chain joins TRBV20-1 and TRBJ1-1, with D perhaps matching TRBD1 (5 bases). The V gene's germline CDR1 is DFQATT and CDR2 SNEGSKA (reference sequence). The CDR3 sequence is 14 residues long. The V end was cut by 4 bases, the J end by 4 bases, with 16 bases between. CDR3 sequence (DNA): TGCAGTGCTACCAAGAGTTGGGGGGGCACTGAAGCTTTCTTT. The encoded protein is CSATKSWGGTEAFF.

This clonotype was detected once. V and J are TRBV4-2 and TRBJ2-5; tentative D call: TRBD2 (6 bases). The CDR3 has 16 amino acids. Germline lookup yields CDR1 LGHNA and CDR2 YNFKEQ. Trimming took off 2 bases at V and 0 bases at J, with 13 bases between the two ends. Here the CDR3 reads CASSQLLANYQETQYF. DNA for the CDR3: TGTGCCAGCAGCCAACTACTAGCAAACTACCAAGAGACCCAGTACTTC.

This clonotype was picked up many times. The chain is built from TRBV12-3 or TRBV12-4 and TRBJ1-1; 7 nucleotides align to TRBD1. Losses at the gene ends were 6 bases for V and 1 base for J; bases not matched to a gene: 5. CDR3 length: 14 residues. CDR3 DNA sequence: TGTGCCAGCAGCCCCGACAGGGAGAACACTGAAGCTTTCTTT. It encodes CASSPDRENTEAFF.

This clonotype was seen a few times. The V call is TRBV6-6, the J call TRBJ2-7; the match to TRBD1 covers 10 bases. The germline CDR1 and CDR2 sequences are MNHNY and SVGAGI (reference sequence). With 1 base clipped from V and 7 bases from J, the junction kept 7 bases outside the gene matches. The CDR3 loop spans 15 amino acids. The CDR3 coding sequence is TGTGCCAGCAGTTACTACGGACAGGGGGGAATGGAGCAGTACTTC. The encoded protein is CASSYYGQGGMEQYF.

A few counts support this clonotype. V and J are TRBV7-2 and TRBJ2-7; possibly TRBD2 for D (5 bases). The germline V gene encodes CDR1 SGHTA and CDR2 FQGNSA. V gave up 3 bases and J gave up 0 bases, with 12 bases separating them. This CDR3 contains 15 residues. CDR3 sequence (DNA): TGTGCCAGCAGCTTCGACCGGGGATACTCCTACGAGCAGTACTTC. Its protein product is CASSFDRGYSYEQYF.

The chain has TRBV12-3 or TRBV12-4 and TRBJ2-3, with D possibly matching TRBD1 (5 bases). There are 16 residues in the CDR3. With 3 bases removed from V and 5 bases from J, the gap between germline ends came to 18 bases. The DNA for the CDR3 is TGTGCCAGCAGTTTCTACTTACCCCAAGGGGAAGATACGCAGTATTTT. Its translation is CASSFYLPQGEDTQYF.

The chain carries TRBV28 and TRBJ1-1; 8 nucleotides line up with TRBD1. Trimming took 9 bases from V and 9 from J; bases not matched to a gene: 15. The germline CDR1 and CDR2 sequences are MDHEN and SYDVKM. This CDR3 spans 14 amino acids. The CDR3 loop reads CASSPPGQGRKAFF. CDR3 DNA: TGTGCCAGTAGTCCGCCAGGACAGGGCCGAAAAGCTTTCTTT.

The CDR3 sequence is CASSQVAARGMDNEQFF. The CDR3 DNA reads as TGCGCCAGCAGCCAGGTCGCGGCCAGGGGGATGGACAATGAGCAGTTCTTC. The chain has TRBV4-1 and TRBJ2-1; 7 bases align to TRBD1. The CDR3 is 17 amino acids. The V segment lost 3 bases and the J segment 5 bases; nucleotides outside the gene matches: 13. CDR1 and CDR2 from the germline V gene are MGHRA and YSYEKL.

The chain links TRBV5-1 to TRBJ2-4; 9 bases map to TRBD2. CDR3 length: 18 amino acids. V trimming: 0 bases; J trimming: 1 base; junction bases outside the gene matches: 8. The germline CDR1 and CDR2 sequences are SGHRS and YFSETQ. CDR3 DNA: TGCGCCAGCAGCTTGGTGGCTAGCGGGGTTGGGGCCAAAAACATTCAGTACTTC. Translated, it gives CASSLVASGVGAKNIQYF.

The chain links TRBV29-1 to TRBJ1-1; D possibly corresponds to TRBD1 (6 bases). This CDR3 is 12 amino acids long. The germline CDR1 and CDR2 sequences are SQVTM and ANQGSEA. The V and J ends lost 4 bases and 11 bases respectively, with 17 bases between them. This chain's CDR3 is CSVVIQGLDAFF. In DNA, the CDR3 is TGCAGCGTTGTAATACAGGGTTTGGATGCTTTCTTT.

This clonotype was seen at least ten times. The chain has TRBV4-1 and TRBJ2-1, with D unclear. Germline CDR1 and CDR2: MGHRA and YSYEKL. Trimming left V 5 bases short and J 1 base short, with 12 bases between. The CDR3 is 15 amino acids. Written as DNA, the CDR3 is TGCGCCAGCAGCTCCAGGCTGAATTCCTACAATGAGCAGTTCTTC. It yields the protein CASSSRLNSYNEQFF.

This clonotype has ten or more counts. The chain uses TRBV6-5 and TRBJ2-4; D uncertain. Between the trimmed V and J ends, which lost 5 bases and 1 base, there was a span of 15 bases. Germline CDR1 reads MNHEY; CDR2 reads SVGAGI. The CDR3 has 16 amino acids. The CDR3 DNA is TGTGCCAGCAGTGCGTTCTGGGGATCGGCCAAAAACATTCAGTACTTC. Translation: CASSAFWGSAKNIQYF.

The rearrangement joins TRBV7-8 to TRBJ2-1; weak D call: TRBD1 (5 bases). Germline V gene lookup returns CDR1 SGHVS and CDR2 FQNEAQ. V lost 5 bases to trimming and J lost 8 bases, with 19 bases between them. The CDR3 consists of 15 residues. CDR3 nucleotides: TGTGCCAGCAGCCCCCGACACGGAGAAGGGGATGAGCAGTTCTTC. This codes for CASSPRHGEGDEQFF.

V gene TRBV20-1 combines with J gene TRBJ2-4; 7 nucleotides match TRBD1. The CDR3 has 12 residues. J lost 12 bases, V lost 6 bases, and 11 bases had no gene match. CDR1 DFQATT and CDR2 SNEGSKA come from the germline V gene (reference sequence). The CDR3 sequence: CSAPAPGGSQYF. The DNA for the CDR3 is TGCAGTGCCCCCGCTCCAGGGGGAAGTCAGTACTTC.

J is TRBJ2-3 and V is TRBV5-1; 8 nucleotides agree with TRBD2. CDR1 and CDR2 (germline): SGHRS, YFSETQ. CDR3 size: 16 residues. After removal of 5 bases from V and 0 bases from J, the junction contained 8 bases not matched to a gene. CDR3 DNA sequence: TGCGCCAGCAGACGGGGGGGCGATTATAGCACAGATACGCAGTATTTT. Translated: CASRRGGDYSTDTQYF.

The CDR3 loop is CASSSLSGSTDTQYF. The CDR3 DNA is TGCGCCAGCAGCTCACTGAGCGGGAGCACAGATACGCAGTATTTT. V and J are TRBV5-1 and TRBJ2-3; weak D call: TRBD2 (6 bases). CDR3 length: 15 amino acids. The germline gives CDR1 SGHRS, CDR2 YFSETQ. Trimming took off 3 bases at V and 0 bases at J, with 11 bases between the two ends.

J is TRBJ2-7 and V is TRBV29-1; no firm D call. Deletions cut 3 bases from V and 2 bases from J, with 11 bases between. The germline gives CDR1 SQVTM, CDR2 ANQGSEA. The CDR3 runs to 13 residues. The CDR3, as DNA: TGCAGCGTTGAGTCTCCGGGCCCCTACGAGCAGTACTTC. Protein sequence: CSVESPGPYEQYF.

V gene TRBV20-1 combines with J gene TRBJ2-1, with 13 bases aligning to TRBD2. J lost 8 bases, V lost 6 bases, and 7 bases had no gene match. Germline V gives CDR1 DFQATT, CDR2 SNEGSKA (reference sequence). The CDR3 length is 14 residues. The CDR3 nucleotides read TGCAGTGCCAAGGGACTAGCGGGGCTGGATGAGCAGTTCTTC. Amino acids: CSAKGLAGLDEQFF.